The clone carrying this T cell receptor (beta chain) was seen only a few times. With V trimmed by 0 bases and J by 3 bases, 3 bases remained unmatched. The CDR3 runs to 15 residues. CDR1 is SGDLS and CDR2 is YYNGEE in the germline V gene. Original processing notes: By means of reference gene primer amplification, nucleated cell counts were estimated. The protocol was immunoSEQ multiplex PCR, while the TCRdb copy is restricted to in-frame clones and leaves out a portion. V, J and clone size were drawn from that table, and D and trimming were deduced from the DNA. The sample records about 300,000 clones, around 83% being singletons. The data originate from a study of blood T cell repertoires in COVID-19.

The clonotype was recovered from a woman aged 50 to 60 with acute or convalescent COVID-19. The J gene is TRBJ2-1, the V gene TRBV9; 7 bases fit TRBD1. Sequences were obtained from peripheral blood. CDR3 nucleotides: TGTGCCAGCAGCGTAGGAGACAGGGACTACAATGAGCAGTTCTTC. Translation gives CASSVGDRDYNEQFF.